These T cell receptor beta chains were read from a single sample in a study of T cells in Graves' hyperthyroidism and ophthalmopathy. TCRdb itself ran the multiplex PCR reads through MiXCR, one entry per CDR3 protein. The sample records hundreds of thousands of distinct CDR3 sequences, 15% to 19% being singletons. The sample consisted of blood. The receptors were gathered from a woman between 18 and 29 years old with Graves' hyperthyroidism. Each CDR3 is given without its conserved first and last residue. Fields, in order: CDR3 length, V gene, J gene, CDR3 protein.

>11|TRBV30|TRBJ2-3
ARSGSSTDTQY
>11|TRBV12-3/TRBV12-4|TRBJ1-2
ASSLGTRYGYT
>14|TRBV6-2/TRBV6-3|TRBJ1-1
ASSISGTGGNTEAF
>14|TRBV5-1|TRBJ2-2
ASRNQAGPNTGELF
>13|TRBV6-1|TRBJ2-2
ASSHGTVNTGELF
>14|TRBV5-1|TRBJ2-2
ASSLTGSSNTGELF
>11|TRBV12-3/TRBV12-4|TRBJ1-2
ASSLETGLGHT
>13|TRBV30|TRBJ2-3
AWSPGGAGTDTQY
>15|TRBV12-3/TRBV12-4|TRBJ1-5
ASSLDRELKSNQPQH
>12|TRBV7-9|TRBJ1-1
ASSYFSGYTEAF
>14|TRBV12-3/TRBV12-4|TRBJ1-5
ASTTPGGLLGQPQH
>14|TRBV27|TRBJ2-2
ASSLVGQGWAGELF
>13|TRBV20-1|TRBJ2-7
SARLAGTFSYEQY
>11|TRBV24-1|TRBJ2-5
ATSEGYQETQY
>10|TRBV24-1|TRBJ1-2
ATSDFRGGYT
>12|TRBV20-1|TRBJ2-6
SAVIGDGANVLT
>14|TRBV5-1|TRBJ2-3
ASSSETGRIADTQY
>9|TRBV25-1|TRBJ2-5
ASISGTSVY
>16|TRBV7-2|TRBJ2-1
ASSLAWAAGGAYNEQF
>12|TRBV27|TRBJ2-2
ASSPDRGTGELF
>12|TRBV9|TRBJ1-3
ASTPGGSGNTIY
>13|TRBV12-3/TRBV12-4|TRBJ2-7
ASSVSGPSSYEQY
>11|TRBV5-1|TRBJ2-7
ASSSGPYYEQY
>12|TRBV30|TRBJ1-1
AWSRRPEGTEAF
>15|TRBV6-1|TRBJ1-2
ASSEFIGQGANYGYT
>10|TRBV2|TRBJ2-1
ASSPDYNEQF
>12|TRBV27|TRBJ1-1
ASSSRDWGTEAF
>13|TRBV12-5|TRBJ2-5
ASGLSGGAGRTQY
>14|TRBV7-6|TRBJ2-2
ASSLLDNLNTGELF
>11|TRBV12-3/TRBV12-4|TRBJ1-1
ASSTTGDTEAF
>12|TRBV9|TRBJ2-1
ASSVAVGPNEQF
>14|TRBV12-3/TRBV12-4|TRBJ2-7
ATAVSGPVKTYEQY
>13|TRBV5-6|TRBJ1-2
ASSLADDRVPGYT
>11|TRBV10-1|TRBJ2-7
ATSLAGGPEQY
>13|TRBV4-1|TRBJ1-2
ASSQGGRKKYGYT
>11|TRBV27|TRBJ2-1
ASSSLLHNEQF
>18|TRBV11-3|TRBJ2-2
ASSLFWASGRSVDTGELF
>12|TRBV9|TRBJ2-1
ASSAPGLLNEQF
>14|TRBV3-1|TRBJ2-5
ASSQRTAGAGGTQY
>11|TRBV5-1|TRBJ2-5
ASSVDSQETQY
>12|TRBV7-2|TRBJ1-5
ASSLVSGNQPQH
>12|TRBV19|TRBJ1-5
ASSTPRGDQPQH
>13|TRBV20-1|TRBJ2-7
SAFPLREAAYEQY
>13|TRBV6-1|TRBJ2-2
ASGVSGKRSGELF
>10|TRBV20-1|TRBJ2-7
SARLAENEQY
>13|TRBV6-5|TRBJ1-1
ASSLGGHLNTEAF
>12|TRBV20-1|TRBJ2-7
SAGVPGRRNEQY
>12|TRBV6-5|TRBJ1-4
ASSYSAGNEKLF
>10|TRBV9|TRBJ1-2
ASRTGLDGYT